This T cell receptor (beta chain) stems from a study of cytomegalovirus exposure and HLA in healthy donors. This PCR relied on a set of 60 Vbeta primers and 13 Jbeta primers. Assay used: immunoSEQ multiplex PCR; TCRdb lists only in-frame clones, some missing. The sample includes fewer than 200,000 clones, 68% of them seen just once. Germline assignment: CDR1 MNHEY and CDR2 SMNVEV (reference sequence). Trimming removed 0 bases from V and 5 bases from J; junction bases left unmatched: 11. The CDR3 extends over 17 amino acids. A note on this clone: The antigen is not known.

Study-level points and caveats: Earlier analysis looked at TCR beta V segments, and most were productive about 90% or about 30% of the time. Relative to equally common others, HLA-associated TCR beta chains showed greater clonal expansion in a later analysis. An assumption of roughly uniform sequencing depth across donors underlay the presence/absence analyses.

The source material was PBMCs. This clonotype was obtained from a man aged 50 to 60 in good health and CMV-seronegative. The chain employs TRBV27 and TRBJ2-7; 9 nucleotides match TRBD1. The CDR3 sequence is CASSLSPDRGLQDEQYF. CDR3 in DNA: TGTGCCAGCAGTTTATCCCCGGACAGGGGCCTCCAGGACGAGCAGTACTTC.